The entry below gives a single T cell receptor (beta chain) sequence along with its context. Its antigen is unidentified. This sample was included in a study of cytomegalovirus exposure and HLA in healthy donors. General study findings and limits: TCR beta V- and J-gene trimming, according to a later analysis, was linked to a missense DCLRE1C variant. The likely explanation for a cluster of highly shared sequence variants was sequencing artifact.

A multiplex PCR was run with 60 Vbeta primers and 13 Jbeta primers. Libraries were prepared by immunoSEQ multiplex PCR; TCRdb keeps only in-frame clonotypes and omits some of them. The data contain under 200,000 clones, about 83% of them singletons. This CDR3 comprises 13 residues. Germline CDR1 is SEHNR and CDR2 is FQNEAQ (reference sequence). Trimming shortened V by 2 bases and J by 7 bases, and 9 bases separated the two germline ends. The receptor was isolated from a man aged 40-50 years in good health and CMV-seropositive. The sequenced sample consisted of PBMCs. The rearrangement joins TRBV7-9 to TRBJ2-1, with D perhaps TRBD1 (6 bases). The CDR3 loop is CASSLYRENEQFF. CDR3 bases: TGTGCCAGCAGCTTATACAGGGAGAATGAGCAGTTCTTC.